This T cell receptor beta chain was observed in a study of breast tumors, draining lymph nodes, adjacent tissues. Deletions cut 3 bases from V and 7 bases from J, with 6 bases between. In germline, CDR1 is MGHRA, CDR2 YSYEKL. The CDR3 consists of 11 residues. This clonotype appeared a few times. Breast cancer patients provided tissue from their axillary draining lymph nodes. TCRdb passed the multiplex PCR reads through MiXCR, listing each CDR3 protein once. The sample shows approximately 180,000 distinct CDR3 sequences, 33% of them seen only once. The gene calls are TRBV4-1 and TRBJ1-1; D remains ambiguous. The sample was axillary lymph node tissue. The TCR sequence derives from a female donor with breast cancer. Some clones in this sample may be carry-over from other donors' samples. CDR3 sequence reads: CASSQDFEAFF. As DNA, the CDR3 is TGCGCCAGCAGCCAGGACTTTGAAGCTTTCTTT.